This record concerns one TCR beta chain sequence. Its target is unknown. This record comes from a study of OX40 agonist ivuxolimab in advanced cancers. The ends were cut back, 6 bases at V and 7 bases at J, with 7 bases in the middle. Germline CDR1 and CDR2: MNHEY and SVGAGI. The CDR3 is made up of 11 amino acids. The protocol was immunoSEQ multiplex PCR, while the TCRdb copy is restricted to in-frame clones and leaves out a portion. This sample has 75,000 to 80,000 clones, with nearly 95% found just once. The study's findings and limits: Which antigen the expanded peripheral T cells recognized is unknown.

Collection of blood occurred at baseline, at cycle 4 day 1, and at cycle 7 day 1. The TCR originated in an adult with an advanced solid tumor such as melanoma, head and neck, liver or kidney cancer. V and J are TRBV6-5 and TRBJ2-1; TRBD1 might be the D (5 bases). Sequencing was performed on CD4+ or CD8+ T cells sorted from blood, taken in a trial of the OX40 agonist ivuxolimab. The CDR3, as DNA: TGTGCCAGCAGGACAGTGAATGAGCAGTTCTTC. Amino acid sequence: CASRTVNEQFF.